The 11 T cell receptor beta chains below were found in one sample sequenced in a study of blood T cell repertoires in COVID-19. TCRdb's copy holds only in-frame clones and misses some; the assay was immunoSEQ multiplex PCR. The repertoire holds 70,000 or so clones, with over 85% as singletons. The sample was peripheral blood. The receptors come from a human donor in a cohort sampled during active COVID-19.

The chain uses TRBV2 and TRBJ1-4, with D maybe TRBD1 (6 bases). V was shortened by 7 bases and J by 3 bases, with 12 bases between the two germline ends. The CDR3 has 14 residues. Germline-derived CDR1 and CDR2 are SNHLY and FYNNEI. The chain's CDR3 is CASNKGEPNEKLFF. CDR3 in DNA: TGTGCCAGCAATAAGGGGGAGCCTAATGAAAAACTGTTTTTT.

This clone appeared a single time. The chain employs TRBV11-1 and TRBJ2-7; the D gene is possibly TRBD2 (6 bases). There are 12 residues in the CDR3. Trimming removed 5 bases from V and 5 bases from J, with 10 bases in between. The germline CDR1 and CDR2 sequences are SGHAT and FQDESV (reference sequence). In nucleotides, the CDR3 is TGTGCCAGCAGCAGGGACTTCGACGAGCAGTACTTC. As protein: CASSRDFDEQYF.

This clone came up once. The rearrangement joins TRBV4-1 to TRBJ2-5; 8 nucleotides match TRBD2. The V gene end was trimmed by 4 bases and the J gene end by 5 bases; junction bases not matched to a gene: 3. Germline V gene sequence: CDR1 MGHRA, CDR2 YSYEKL. CDR3 size: 13 residues. The CDR3 sequence: CASSRTGGETQYF. CDR3 DNA: TGCGCCAGCAGCCGCACGGGGGGGGAGACCCAGTACTTC.

The chain couples TRBV7-2 to TRBJ2-1, with 8 nucleotides matching TRBD2. This CDR3 contains 16 residues. V was pared by 0 bases and J by 5 bases, with 6 bases of the junction left unmatched. Looked up from germline, CDR1 is SGHTA and CDR2 is FQGNSA. The chain's CDR3 is CASSLAFAGGDNEQFF. DNA for the CDR3: TGTGCCAGCAGCTTAGCGTTCGCGGGAGGCGACAATGAGCAGTTCTTC.

V usage is TRBV5-1 and J usage is TRBJ2-1; the match to TRBD2 covers 10 bases. CDR1 SGHRS and CDR2 YFSETQ come from the germline V gene. The CDR3 runs 17 residues. The V segment lost 1 base and the J segment 0 bases; nucleotides outside the gene matches: 4. The CDR3 DNA is TGCGCCAGCAGCTTGACTAGCGGGACTAGCTCCTACAATGAGCAGTTCTTC. It codes for CASSLTSGTSSYNEQFF.

J is TRBJ2-7 and V is TRBV6-5; 9 bases are a match to TRBD2. CDR3 length equals 15 residues. In germline, CDR1 is MNHEY, CDR2 SVGAGI. V shed 4 bases and J 1 base; nucleotides not matched to a gene: 5. The CDR3 nucleotides read TGTGCCAGCAGTTCTCGACTAGCGGTATCCTACGAGCAGTACTTC. It specifies CASSSRLAVSYEQYF.

This clone came up many times. J is TRBJ2-1 and V is TRBV4-2, with 10 bases fitting TRBD2. The V and J ends lost 7 bases and 9 bases, in that order; junction bases with no gene match: 9. CDR1 and CDR2 (germline): LGHNA, YNFKEQ. The length of the CDR3 is 14 residues. The CDR3 is CASTLAGAASEQFF. CDR3 nucleotide sequence: TGTGCCAGCACCCTAGCGGGAGCAGCCAGTGAGCAGTTCTTC.

This chain links TRBV4-1 with TRBJ2-7; D gene uncertain. V shed 0 bases and J shed 2 bases, with 11 bases lying between them. The CDR3 sequence is 15 residues long. From germline, CDR1 is MGHRA and CDR2 YSYEKL. This CDR3 reads CASSQDKWQTYEQYF. The CDR3, as DNA: TGCGCCAGCAGCCAAGATAAATGGCAGACCTACGAGCAGTACTTC.

V and J are TRBV7-2 and TRBJ2-5, with 13 bases lining up with TRBD2. Germline trimming cut 4 bases from V and 5 bases from J; bases unmatched to any gene: 7. The germline V gene encodes CDR1 SGHTA and CDR2 FQGNSA. The CDR3 spans 16 residues. CDR3 amino acids: CASSSSTSGRFETQYF. The CDR3, as DNA: TGTGCCAGCAGCTCCTCGACTAGCGGGAGGTTTGAGACCCAGTACTTC.

This chain connects TRBV2 to TRBJ1-1; 9 positions agree with TRBD1. The CDR3 covers 15 residues. Germline assignment: CDR1 SNHLY and CDR2 FYNNEI. J lost 1 base, V lost 6 bases, and 6 bases had no gene match. This CDR3 is CASRFQQGANTEAFF. The CDR3 nucleotides are TGTGCCAGCAGATTCCAACAGGGGGCGAACACTGAAGCTTTCTTT.

V gene TRBV21-1 combines with J gene TRBJ1-5; whether TRBD1, the table's D call, matches the DNA was not checked. TRBV21-1 is described as a pseudogene. The length of the CDR3 is 15 residues. CDR3 DNA sequence: TGTGCCAGCAGCCTACAGGAGAATAGCAATCAGCCCCAGCATTTT. This gives the protein CASSLQENSNQPQHF.